This T cell receptor beta chain comes out of a study of T cell responses to AZD1222 COVID-19 vaccine. The repertoire was sequenced with immunoSEQ multiplex PCR; TCRdb's copy has only in-frame clones and lacks some. Found here are some 190,000 clones, approximately 91% of them singletons; the top ten hold about 2.1%. Material: peripheral blood, obtained 28 days after the second AZD1222 dose. The sequence was obtained from an adult who received the AZD1222 COVID-19 vaccine.

This chain's CDR3 is CASSLESTGKTEAFF. As DNA, the CDR3 is TGTGCCAGCAGCTTGGAATCGACAGGGAAAACTGAAGCTTTCTTT. The chain employs TRBV7-6 and TRBJ1-1; 7 bases line up with TRBD1. V dropped 3 bases and J dropped 5; count of bases not matched to a gene: 9. Germline V CDR1 and CDR2: SGHVS, FNYEAQ. The CDR3 is 15 amino acids.